This T cell receptor beta chain originates from a study of neurological immune-mediated disorders. This clonotype was seen at least ten times. Its antigen is undetermined. A 10-nucleotide random UMI tagged transcripts in template-switch 5'RACE cDNA synthesis. Using its own MiXCR run on the 5' RACE reads, TCRdb lists one record per CDR3 protein. The sample records tens of thousands of distinct CDR3 sequences, around 15% being singletons. Study-level points and caveats: Subjects shared no identical expanded-clone CDR3 amino acid sequences, suggesting private TCR-beta repertoires in all groups.

The unsorted libraries were made from 2 million PBMCs kept at -80 C. Sequencing used PBMCs. The sequence was obtained from a female donor with HTLV-1-associated myelopathy (HAM/TSP).

This CDR3 is CSAREVAGGSQETQYF. The CDR3 bases are TGCAGTGCTAGAGAGGTCGCGGGGGGTAGCCAAGAGACCCAGTACTTC. The chain carries TRBV20-1 and TRBJ2-5, with 8 bases aligning to TRBD2. The CDR3 totals 16 residues. V was clipped by 0 bases and J by 1 base; unmatched bases: 7. Germline V CDR1 and CDR2: DFQATT, SNEGSKA (reference sequence).